These 20 T cell receptor beta chains came from one sample sequenced in a study of spatial heterogeneity in lung cancer. Study-wide points: Tracking of tumor mutation counts was seen in expanded intratumoral alpha and beta TCR counts.

The sample's time point: sample taken at primary tumor resection. The antigens these receptors bind are not known. TCRdb independently ran MiXCR on the 5' RACE reads; one entry per CDR3 protein. Among under 3,000 distinct CDR3 sequences, 5.8% were seen once, and the ten largest hold 7% to 10%. The sequences come from lung tumor tissue, collected at surgery. These receptors were collected from a male donor with early-stage non-small cell lung cancer.

By proportion, this clonotype is medium-sized. This chain connects TRBV28 to TRBJ1-5; D not resolved. CDR3 length: 14 residues. Trimming took off 4 bases at V and 4 bases at J, with 11 bases between the two ends. Germline CDR1 and CDR2: MDHEN and SYDVKM. This CDR3 reads CASSSRERNQPQHF. The CDR3 nucleotides are TGTGCCAGCAGTTCAAGGGAAAGAAATCAGCCCCAGCATTTT.

Ten or more counts support this clonotype. V is TRBV24-1 and J is TRBJ2-5, with TRBD2 identical over 8 bases. The CDR3 spans 16 residues. Trimming removed 0 bases from V and 4 bases from J; junction bases left unmatched: 6. Germline V gives CDR1 KGHDR, CDR2 SFDVKD. CDR3 coding DNA: TGTGCCACCAGTGATTTGGGCGGGGGGCGGCCAGAGACCCAGTACTTC. Translation gives CATSDLGGGRPETQYF.

This clonotype is medium-sized by share. The chain combines TRBV5-6 with TRBJ2-5; the D is unclear. The CDR3 extends over 13 amino acids. Trimming pared 4 bases from V and 1 base from J, leaving 8 bases between. Germline V CDR1 and CDR2: SGHDT, YYEEEE. The CDR3 spells CASSGVAQETQYF. CDR3 DNA sequence: TGTGCCAGCAGCGGGGTCGCCCAAGAGACCCAGTACTTC.

By proportion, this clonotype is medium-sized. The chain carries TRBV7-2 and TRBJ2-5, with a tentative D call TRBD1 (7 bases). This CDR3 spans 15 amino acids. Trimming removed 5 bases at V and 5 bases at J, with 18 bases between. Germline CDR1 SGHTA, CDR2 FQGNSA. The CDR3 nucleotides are TGTGCCAGCAGCCCCGGGACTCTCAGGGGGGAGACCCAGTACTTC. It translates to CASSPGTLRGETQYF. The full variable domain, completed using reference TRBV7-2 and TRBJ2-5, is GAGVSQSPSNKVTEKGKDVELRCDPISGHTALYWYRQSLGQGLEFLIYFQGNSAPDKSGLPSDRFSAERTGGSVSTLTIQRTQQEDSAVYLCASSPGTLRGETQYFGPGTRLLVL.

In this sample, this clonotype turned up many times. The genes are TRBV7-3 and TRBJ2-5, with 10 bases lining up with TRBD1. Germline-derived CDR1 and CDR2 are SGHTA and FQGTGA. This CDR3 region has 15 residues. Trimming at V came to 4 bases and at J to 3 bases, leaving 5 bases not matched to a gene. The CDR3 DNA sequence: TGTGCCAGCAGCTCGTATGGGACAGGGGAAGAGACCCAGTACTTC. It is translated as CASSSYGTGEETQYF.

By share, this clonotype counts as medium-sized. J is TRBJ1-1 and V is TRBV30; no definite D call. Germline V gene lookup returns CDR1 GTSNPN and CDR2 SVGIG (reference sequence). Trimming pared 4 bases from V and 6 bases from J, leaving 15 bases between. This CDR3 has 13 residues. In DNA form, the CDR3 reads TGTGCCTGGAAGGAGGGAATAAGACCTGAAGCTTTCTTT. As protein: CAWKEGIRPEAFF.

This clonotype is termed medium-sized. The chain employs TRBV10-3 and TRBJ1-4; D may be TRBD1 (6 bases). Germline values: CDR1 ENHRY, CDR2 SYGVKD. The CDR3 extends over 14 amino acids. Trimming took off 4 bases at V and 3 bases at J, with 9 bases between the two ends. CDR3 amino acids: CAISAGVANEKLFF. For the CDR3, the DNA is TGTGCCATCAGTGCAGGGGTGGCTAATGAAAAACTGTTTTTT.

This clonotype appeared a few times. The chain is built from TRBV28 and TRBJ2-3; 16 bases line up with TRBD2. The length of the CDR3 is 18 residues. Germline lookup yields CDR1 MDHEN and CDR2 SYDVKM. V trimming: 8 bases; J trimming: 7 bases; junction bases outside the gene matches: 15. CDR3 sequence (DNA): TGTGCCAGCCCACCCTCGGCGGGACTAGCGGGAGGGCAATATACGCAGTATTTT. Translated: CASPPSAGLAGGQYTQYF.

This clonotype is medium-sized in the sample. V gene TRBV23-1 combines with J gene TRBJ2-1; no firm D call. TRBV23-1 is an ORF; its function is uncertain. V was trimmed by 6 bases and J by 7 bases, leaving 25 bases between them. The CDR3 totals 17 residues. The CDR3 nucleotides read TGCGCCAGCAGGCCTAGACTCATATCCCCAAAATGGAATGAGCAGTTCTTC. This encodes CASRPRLISPKWNEQFF.

This clonotype counts as medium-sized. The chain is built from TRBV6-5 and TRBJ2-5; D is possibly TRBD1 (6 bases). V was trimmed by 5 bases and J by 5 bases, leaving 18 bases between them. Per the germline V gene, CDR1 is MNHEY and CDR2 is SVGAGI. The CDR3 is 15 amino acids. The CDR3 reads CASSITSGDRETQYF. In DNA, the CDR3 is TGTGCCAGCAGTATCACATCAGGGGACCGGGAGACCCAGTACTTC.

This clonotype is medium-sized (0.01 to 0.1%) in the sample. The chain recombines TRBV28 with TRBJ1-2; the D gene is possibly TRBD1 (6 bases). Deletions cut 8 bases from V and 8 bases from J, with 21 bases between. The germline gives CDR1 MDHEN, CDR2 SYDVKM. The CDR3 loop spans 14 amino acids. The DNA for the CDR3 is TGTGCCAGCGGGATACCTACAGGGTATCGGGGCTACACCTTC. Translating it yields CASGIPTGYRGYTF.

This clonotype is medium-sized in the sample. The V and J genes are TRBV6-2 or TRBV6-3 and TRBJ2-1; a possible D gene is TRBD2 (6 bases). The CDR3 has 16 amino acids. Germline CDR1 and CDR2: MNHEY and SVGEGT. The V gene lost 5 bases and the J gene lost 4 bases, with 18 bases spanning the gap. As DNA, the CDR3 is TGTGCCAGCAGTGGCCCGTGGGGGGTCCAGTACAATGAGCAGTTCTTC. Translation: CASSGPWGVQYNEQFF.

In this sample, this clonotype is large. V and J are TRBV10-3 and TRBJ1-1; D is uncertain. The CDR3 sequence is 11 residues long. Trimming removed 6 bases from V and 3 bases from J, with 5 bases in between. Germline V gene sequence: CDR1 ENHRY, CDR2 SYGVKD. The CDR3, as DNA: TGTGCCATCAGGGAAGACACTGAAGCTTTCTTT. It encodes CAIREDTEAFF.

By proportion, this clonotype is medium-sized. The V and J genes are TRBV28 and TRBJ2-3; D gene unclear. The V end was cut by 4 bases, the J end by 2 bases, with 13 bases between. Germline-derived CDR1 and CDR2 are MDHEN and SYDVKM. The CDR3 is 15 residues long. CDR3 nucleotides: TGTGCCAGCAGTTCTATCTTTACGAACACAGATACGCAGTATTTT. It is translated as CASSSIFTNTDTQYF.

Judged by abundance, this clonotype is medium-sized (0.01 to 0.1%). V usage is TRBV11-2 and J usage is TRBJ2-5; D perhaps matches TRBD1 (8 bases). V lost 5 bases, J lost 0 bases, and 13 bases lay in between. The CDR3 totals 15 residues. The V gene's germline CDR1 is SGHAT and CDR2 FQNNGV. In DNA, the CDR3 is TGTGCCAGCAGCCCACAGGGGGGGTACCAAGAGACCCAGTACTTC. Encoded protein: CASSPQGGYQETQYF.

The sample holds a few counts of this clonotype. The CDR3, as DNA: TGTGCCTGGAGAAGCCTTTCCACCTCTGGGGCCAACGTCCTGACTTTC. Translated, it gives CAWRSLSTSGANVLTF. The chain is built from TRBV30 and TRBJ2-6; no definite D call. Trimming left V 3 bases short and J 0 bases short, with 12 bases between. Germline V gives CDR1 GTSNPN, CDR2 SVGIG (reference sequence). The CDR3 is made up of 16 amino acids.

Relative to its sample, this clonotype is medium-sized. The CDR3 is CASSLVPGITRNIQYF. The CDR3 coding sequence is TGTGCCAGCAGCTTAGTCCCCGGAATTACCCGCAACATTCAGTACTTC. The J gene is TRBJ2-4, the V gene TRBV7-2; D uncertain. V was clipped by 1 base and J by 7 bases, with 17 bases between them. CDR3 size: 16 residues. In germline, CDR1 is SGHTA, CDR2 FQGNSA.

The chain couples TRBV11-2 to TRBJ1-2, with unresolved D. V gave up 3 bases and J gave up 6 bases, with 11 bases separating them. There are 13 residues in the CDR3. CDR1 is SGHAT and CDR2 is FQNNGV in the germline V gene. The CDR3 nucleotides read TGTGCCAGCAGCTTCTTGAGGGTAGATGGCTACACCTTC. Amino acids: CASSFLRVDGYTF.

This clonotype is judged medium-sized. V gene TRBV27 combines with J gene TRBJ2-2; the D gene is possibly TRBD2 (5 bases). Trimming shortened V by 2 bases and J by 2 bases, and 12 bases separated the two germline ends. Germline V gene lookup returns CDR1 MNHEY and CDR2 SMNVEV (reference sequence). There are 16 residues in the CDR3. In DNA, the CDR3 is TGTGCCAGCAGTTTACTGAGGGTTCAAAACACCGGGGAGCTGTTTTTT. Amino acids: CASSLLRVQNTGELFF.

Regarding this clonotype: This may stem from a read error, because a much larger clone lies one nucleotide away. The rearrangement joins TRBV28 to TRBJ2-1; TRBD1 matches at 7 bases. Germline CDR1 reads MDHEN; CDR2 reads SYDVKM. This CDR3 spans 16 amino acids. With V trimmed by 6 bases and J by 1 base, 9 bases remained unmatched. The DNA for the CDR3 is TGTGCCAGCAGGAATAAGGGGGCCACATCCTACAATGAGCAGTTCTTC. It is translated as CASRNKGATSYNEQFF.